The rows below give T cell receptor beta chains drawn from one sample of a study of blood T cell repertoires in COVID-19. Sequencing was performed with immunoSEQ multiplex PCR; in TCRdb, only in-frame clones are kept and a portion is missing. The repertoire includes under 170,000 clones, approximately 90% of them detected once, and about 4% sits in the top ten. The sequenced material came from peripheral blood. The receptors derive from a woman in her fifties or sixties with active or convalescent COVID-19. CDR3s include the opening cysteine and the closing phenylalanine or tryptophan. Each record gives: V gene, D gene, clone size, J gene, CDR3 protein, CDR3 DNA. A D gene is named only where the DNA matches it firmly. Where a row states a size, it is once, few, many or the class of an expanded clone; other rows omit it.

TRBV28	TRBD2	few	TRBJ2-5	CASSFSSGGAEGETQYF	TGTGCCAGCAGTTTTTCTAGCGGGGGGGCCGAAGGTGAGACCCAGTACTTC
TRBV6-5	TRBD1	.	TRBJ1-1	CASSYADRAEAFF	TGTGCCAGCAGTTATGCCGACAGGGCCGAAGCTTTCTTT
TRBV27	.	.	TRBJ2-5	CASSSVGARETQYF	TGTGCCAGCAGCTCGGTGGGGGCTCGAGAGACCCAGTACTTC
TRBV4-3	.	.	TRBJ1-2	CASSQDYGASGYTF	TGCGCCAGCAGCCAAGACTATGGGGCTTCTGGCTACACCTTC
TRBV2	TRBD2	many	TRBJ2-5	CASLRTAGGNQETQYF	TGTGCCAGCCTTAGGACGGCGGGGGGGAACCAAGAGACCCAGTACTTC
TRBV25-1	.	.	TRBJ2-1	CASSDTGSHHEQFF	TGTGCCAGCAGTGATACAGGTAGCCACCATGAGCAGTTCTTC
TRBV14	.	.	TRBJ2-5	CASSQDLETQYF	TGTGCCAGCAGCCAAGATCTCGAGACCCAGTACTTC
TRBV19	TRBD1	.	TRBJ1-1	CASSSGTGFEAFF	TGTGCCAGTAGTTCCGGGACAGGTTTTGAAGCTTTCTTT
TRBV5-4	TRBD1	once	TRBJ2-2	CASKSGTGMNTGELFF	TGTGCCAGCAAATCCGGGACAGGGATGAACACCGGGGAGCTGTTTTTT
TRBV7-8	.	once	TRBJ1-6	CASTSSRGASYNSPLHF	TGTGCCAGCACCAGCTCACGGGGGGCCTCCTATAATTCACCCCTCCACTTT
TRBV15	.	once	TRBJ1-4	CATSRVEYRATEKLFF	TGTGCCACCAGCAGAGTAGAGTACAGAGCCACTGAAAAACTGTTTTTT